The text below deals with one T cell receptor (beta chain). Antigen specificity is unknown. The data are from a study of cytotoxic CD8 clonotypes in ibrutinib-treated CLL. General study points: Sustained-remission and progressing patients were not sampled at matched times.

Unmatched junction bases numbered 8, after V lost 0 bases and J lost 0 bases. The CDR3 is made up of 18 amino acids. In germline, CDR1 is SGHNT, CDR2 YYREEE (reference sequence). Sequenced by immunoSEQ multiplex PCR; TCRdb stores in-frame clones only, minus some. The sample comprises under 300,000 clones, around 77% of which are singletons, and around 6% rests with the top ten. The gene calls are TRBV5-4 and TRBJ2-5; 10 bases fit TRBD1. Here the sequenced sample was PBMCs, taken at disease progression, from a patient treated with ibrutinib. The sequence derives from a human donor with chronic lymphocytic leukemia. The DNA for the CDR3 is TGTGCCAGCAGCTTGGGACAGGGGGCAGGGAGCGACCAAGAGACCCAGTACTTC. This sequence encodes CASSLGQGAGSDQETQYF.